The 20 T cell receptor beta chains below come from one sample, sequenced in a study of graft-versus-host responses after intestinal transplantation. Graft tissue was processed to release intraepithelial and lamina propria lymphocytes. TCRdb's table, derived via immunoSEQ multiplex PCR, lists solely in-frame clones and lacks some. In the table there are 3,500 to 5,000 clones, around 85% of which are singletons. The source was ileum tissue, collected 650 to 670 days after intestinal transplant. Every receptor here comes from a human patient who received an intestinal transplant, so some T cells may come from the graft donor.

This clone was recorded a few times. This chain uses TRBV7-3 with TRBJ1-1, with D possibly being TRBD1 (5 bases). The V gene lost 2 bases and the J gene lost 6 bases, with 10 bases spanning the gap. Per germline, CDR1 SGHTA and CDR2 FQGTGA. The CDR3 has 13 residues. The CDR3 DNA reads as TGTGCCAGCAGCTTAGATGCGGGGGCTGAAGCTTTCTTT. Translating gives CASSLDAGAEAFF.

The chain links TRBV7-6 to TRBJ2-3; 9 bases map to TRBD2. Germline-derived CDR1 and CDR2 are SGHVS and FNYEAQ. This CDR3 has 15 residues. Trimming at V came to 3 bases and at J to 2 bases, leaving 3 bases not matched to a gene. CDR3 bases: TGTGCCAGCAGCTTGGGCGGGGGGGTCACAGATACGCAGTATTTT. This sequence encodes CASSLGGGVTDTQYF.

The CDR3 nucleotides are TGTGCCAGCAGTGAGCCCGACACAGATACGCAGTATTTT. Amino acids: CASSEPDTDTQYF. This chain joins TRBV2 and TRBJ2-3; D ambiguous. This CDR3 comprises 13 residues. The ends were cut back, 3 bases at V and 2 bases at J, with 6 bases in the middle. Germline assignment: CDR1 SNHLY and CDR2 FYNNEI.

CDR3 sequence reads: CAWISRGSRDSPLHF. The CDR3 DNA follows: TGTGCCTGGATCTCCCGAGGCAGTCGGGATTCACCCCTCCACTTT. This rearrangement joins TRBV30 to TRBJ1-6, with D unclear. The CDR3 length is 15 residues. Trimming shortened V by 4 bases and J by 8 bases, and 18 bases separated the two germline ends. From germline, CDR1 is GTSNPN and CDR2 SVGIG (reference sequence). Full variable domain (missing parts from reference TRBV30 and TRBJ1-6): SQTIHQWPATLVQPVGSPLSLECTVEGTSNPNLYWYRQAAGRGLQLLFYSVGIGQISSEVPQNLSASRPQDRQFILSSKKLLLSDSGFYLCAWISRGSRDSPLHFGNGTRLTVT.

The sample holds a few counts of this clone. CDR3 in DNA: TGTGCCATCACCCCCGGACTCCCTACTGAAGCTTTCTTT. Amino acid sequence: CAITPGLPTEAFF. The rearrangement uses TRBV10-3 and TRBJ1-1; D gene ambiguous. Looked up from germline, CDR1 is ENHRY and CDR2 is SYGVKD. The length of the CDR3 is 13 residues. V was cut by 7 bases and J by 5 bases, with 14 bases left in between.

This clone was observed a single time. The J gene is TRBJ2-5, the V gene TRBV7-9; tentative D call: TRBD2 (6 bases). The DNA end is more similar to TRBJ2-7, so the J call may be wrong. The CDR3 length is 13 residues. In germline, CDR1 is SEHNR, CDR2 FQNEAQ (reference sequence). CDR3 loop: CASSTTSNYEQYF. In DNA form, the CDR3 reads TGTGCCAGCAGCACCACTAGCAACTACGAGCAGTACTTC.

The genes are TRBV2 and TRBJ2-6; maybe TRBD2 (6 bases). The germline gives CDR1 SNHLY, CDR2 FYNNEI. The CDR3 runs to 14 residues. V was trimmed by 8 bases and J by 4 bases, leaving 12 bases between them. DNA of the CDR3: TGTGCCAGCTCAGCGGGTTCAGGGGCCAACGTCCTGACTTTC. Its protein is CASSAGSGANVLTF.

The chain couples TRBV2 to TRBJ2-1; 7 nucleotides line up with TRBD2. The CDR3 extends over 15 amino acids. J lost 5 bases, V lost 3 bases, and 7 bases had no gene match. Germline V CDR1 and CDR2: SNHLY, FYNNEI. CDR3 in DNA: TGTGCCAGCAGTGACCGAGCTAGCGGCAACAATGAGCAGTTCTTC. It yields the protein CASSDRASGNNEQFF.

V is TRBV9 and J is TRBJ1-5, with D possibly matching TRBD1 (6 bases). CDR3 length: 13 amino acids. V was trimmed by 3 bases and J by 6 bases, leaving 10 bases between them. CDR1 SGDLS and CDR2 YYNGEE come from the germline V gene. The CDR3 DNA is TGTGCCAGCAGCGAAGGGGGAAGTCAGCCCCAGCATTTT. Translated: CASSEGGSQPQHF.

J is TRBJ2-1 and V is TRBV19; 7 nucleotides line up with TRBD2. CDR1 is LNHDA and CDR2 is SQIVND in the germline V gene (reference sequence). Unmatched junction bases numbered 8, after V lost 8 bases and J lost 4 bases. The length of the CDR3 is 14 residues. CDR3: CASHHASGYNEQFF. CDR3 bases: TGTGCCAGTCATCATGCTAGCGGATACAATGAGCAGTTCTTC.

By sample fraction, this clone is large. The rearrangement uses TRBV19 and TRBJ1-2, with D tentatively TRBD1 (6 bases). This CDR3 has 14 amino acids. V gave up 6 bases and J gave up 3 bases, with 14 bases separating them. The germline CDR1 and CDR2 sequences are LNHDA and SQIVND (reference sequence). CDR3 nucleotide sequence: TGTGCCAGTAGGAGGGAAGCAGGGGACTATGGCTACACCTTC. It translates to CASRREAGDYGYTF. The variable domain in full, completed from reference TRBV19 and TRBJ1-2, reads DGGITQSPKYLFRKEGQNVTLSCEQNLNHDAMYWYRQDPGQGLRLIYYSQIVNDFQKGDIAEGYSVSREKKESFPLTVTSAQKNPTAFYLCASRREAGDYGYTFGSGTRLTVV.

This rearrangement joins TRBV19 to TRBJ1-2; the D gene is possibly TRBD1 (5 bases). Germline V gives CDR1 LNHDA, CDR2 SQIVND (reference sequence). This CDR3 spans 13 amino acids. The V and J ends lost 8 bases and 4 bases respectively, with 14 bases between them. Written as DNA, the CDR3 is TGTGCCAGTGGCCCAGGGCCGGTCTATGGCTACACCTTC. This translates into CASGPGPVYGYTF.

V is TRBV7-2 and J is TRBJ1-3, with a possible D match to TRBD1 (6 bases). Germline V lookup: CDR1 SGHTA, CDR2 FQGNSA. V shed 1 base and J shed 2 bases, with 9 bases lying between them. The CDR3 totals 15 residues. The CDR3 loop is CASSLVWGPGNTIYF. DNA for the CDR3: TGTGCCAGCAGCTTAGTGTGGGGGCCTGGAAACACCATATATTTT. The whole variable domain, filled in from reference TRBV7-2 and TRBJ1-3, reads GAGVSQSPSNKVTEKGKDVELRCDPISGHTALYWYRQSLGQGLEFLIYFQGNSAPDKSGLPSDRFSAERTGGSVSTLTIQRTQQEDSAVYLCASSLVWGPGNTIYFGEGSWLTVV.

The CDR3 DNA follows: TGTGCCACCAGCAGAGATTACGGGCGAGGGGACAGTAAAGAGACCCAGTACTTC. This encodes CATSRDYGRGDSKETQYF. The V call is TRBV15, the J call TRBJ2-5; 7 nucleotides agree with TRBD1. In germline, CDR1 is LNHNV, CDR2 YYDKDF (reference sequence). J gave up 3 bases and V 0 bases, and 13 bases lay outside the gene matches. This CDR3 has 18 residues.

The chain links TRBV19 to TRBJ2-7, with TRBD1 matching over 10 bases. V trimming: 6 bases; J trimming: 3 bases; junction bases outside the gene matches: 8. The germline V gene encodes CDR1 LNHDA and CDR2 SQIVND (reference sequence). This CDR3 comprises 15 residues. The CDR3 coding sequence is TGTGCCAGTAGGGGTGCTTGGACAGGGGGCTACGAGCAGTACTTC. Translating it yields CASRGAWTGGYEQYF.

This chain uses TRBV28 with TRBJ2-1; TRBD1 agrees at 8 bases. The CDR3 is 16 amino acids. Per germline, CDR1 MDHEN and CDR2 SYDVKM. Trimming at V came to 1 base and at J to 5 bases, leaving 7 bases not matched to a gene. CDR3 in amino acids: CASSLSGQGANNEQFF. The DNA of the CDR3 is TGTGCCAGCAGTTTATCAGGGCAGGGGGCGAACAATGAGCAGTTCTTC.

The chain couples TRBV15 to TRBJ1-5; 10 nucleotides agree with TRBD1. V dropped 8 bases and J dropped 1; count of bases not matched to a gene: 2. CDR3 length: 14 amino acids. Germline CDR1 is LNHNV and CDR2 is YYDKDF (reference sequence). This chain's CDR3 is CATGTGDSNQPQHF. As DNA, the CDR3 is TGTGCCACCGGGACAGGGGACAGCAATCAGCCCCAGCATTTT. The full variable domain, rest sourced from reference TRBV15 and TRBJ1-5, is DAMVIQNPRYQVTQFGKPVTLSCSQTLNHNVMYWYQQKSSQAPKLLFHYYDKDFNNEADTPDNFQSRRPNTSFCFLDIRSPGLGDTAMYLCATGTGDSNQPQHFGDGTRLSIL.

The chain combines TRBV19 with TRBJ1-2, with D maybe TRBD1 (6 bases). V was shortened by 3 bases and J by 0 bases, with 8 bases between the two germline ends. Looked up from germline, CDR1 is LNHDA and CDR2 is SQIVND (reference sequence). The CDR3 contains 14 residues. CDR3 in amino acids: CASSIPGANYGYTF. In DNA form, the CDR3 reads TGTGCCAGTAGTATTCCAGGGGCTAACTATGGCTACACCTTC.

V gene TRBV5-4 combines with J gene TRBJ1-2, with D tentatively TRBD1 (6 bases). CDR1 is SGHNT and CDR2 is YYREEE in the germline V gene (reference sequence). The CDR3 spans 16 residues. V lost 4 bases to trimming and J lost 8 bases, with 24 bases between them. The CDR3 DNA follows: TGTGCCAGCAGCATTGGTGGAACAGGGAGCGTTTCCGGCTACACCTTC. This sequence encodes CASSIGGTGSVSGYTF.

The chain links TRBV5-1 to TRBJ1-1; D is perhaps TRBD1 (6 bases). Trimming took 4 bases from V and 2 from J, leaving 15 bases between them. The CDR3 length is 15 residues. CDR1 SGHRS and CDR2 YFSETQ come from the germline V gene. CDR3 nucleotide sequence: TGCGCCAGCAGCCCGACTGTGGGGGCCAACACTGAAGCTTTCTTT. Translating gives CASSPTVGANTEAFF.